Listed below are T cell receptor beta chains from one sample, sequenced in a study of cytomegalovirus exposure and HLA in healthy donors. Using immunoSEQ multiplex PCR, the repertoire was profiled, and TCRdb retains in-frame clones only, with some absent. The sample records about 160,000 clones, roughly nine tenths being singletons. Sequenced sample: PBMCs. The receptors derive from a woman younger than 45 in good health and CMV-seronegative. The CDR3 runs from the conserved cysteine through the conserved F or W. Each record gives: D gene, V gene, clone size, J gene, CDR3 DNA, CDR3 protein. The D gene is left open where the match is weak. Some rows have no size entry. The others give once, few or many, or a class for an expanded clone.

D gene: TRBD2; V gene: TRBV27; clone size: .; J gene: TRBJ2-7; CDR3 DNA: TGTGCCAGCAGTTTACTAGCGGGGGGTTTTTACGAGCAGTACTTC; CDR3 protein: CASSLLAGGFYEQYF
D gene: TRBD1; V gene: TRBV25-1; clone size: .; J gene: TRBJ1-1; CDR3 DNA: TGTGCCAGCAGTGAGACAGGGGGCGTGAACACTGAAGCTTTCTTT; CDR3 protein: CASSETGGVNTEAFF
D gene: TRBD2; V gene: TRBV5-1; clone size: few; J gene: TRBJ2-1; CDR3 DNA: TGCGCCAGCAGCAGGACTAGCGGGAACAATGAGCAGTTCTTC; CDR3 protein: CASSRTSGNNEQFF
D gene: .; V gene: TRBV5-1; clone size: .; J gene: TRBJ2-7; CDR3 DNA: TGCGCCAGCAGCTTACGAGGGGCGACCTACGAGCAGTACTTC; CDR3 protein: CASSLRGATYEQYF
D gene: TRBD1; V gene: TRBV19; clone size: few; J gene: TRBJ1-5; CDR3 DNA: TGTGCCAGTAGTAGAACAGGGACAGCTTATAGCAATCAGCCCCAGCATTTT; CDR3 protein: CASSRTGTAYSNQPQHF
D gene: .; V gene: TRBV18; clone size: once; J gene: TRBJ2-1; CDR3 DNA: TGTGCCAGCTCACCGACAACCAGCGCAAGCTCCTACAATGAGCAGTTCTTC; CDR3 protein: CASSPTTSASSYNEQFF
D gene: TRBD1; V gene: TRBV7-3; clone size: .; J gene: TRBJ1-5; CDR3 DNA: TGTGCCAGCAGCTTATGGGACAGGGGTGGCAATCAGCCCCAGCATTTT; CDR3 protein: CASSLWDRGGNQPQHF
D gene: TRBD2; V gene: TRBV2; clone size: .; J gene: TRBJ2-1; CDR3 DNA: TGTGCCAGCAGGGTCACGCCGACTAGCGGGAGAAATGAGCAGTTCTTC; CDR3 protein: CASRVTPTSGRNEQFF
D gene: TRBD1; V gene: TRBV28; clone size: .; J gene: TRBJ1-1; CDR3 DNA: TGTGCCAGCAGTTTACCCGGGACAGAACATGGGGAAGCTTTCTTT; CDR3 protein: CASSLPGTEHGEAFF
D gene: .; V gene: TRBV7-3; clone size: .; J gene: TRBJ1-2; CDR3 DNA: TGTGCCAGCAGCTTCACAGGACTCACGTCCGGCTACACCTTC; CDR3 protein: CASSFTGLTSGYTF
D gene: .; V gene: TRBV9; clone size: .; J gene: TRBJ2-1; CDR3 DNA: TGTGCCAGCAGCCCCCGGGCTGGGGGTTACAATGAGCAGTTCTTC; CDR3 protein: CASSPRAGGYNEQFF
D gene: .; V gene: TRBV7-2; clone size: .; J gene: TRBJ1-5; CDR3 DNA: TGTGCCAGCAGCTTAGGGGTGAGTGGGCAGCCCCAGCATTTT; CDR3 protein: CASSLGVSGQPQHF
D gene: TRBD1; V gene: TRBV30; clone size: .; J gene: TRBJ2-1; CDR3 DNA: TGTGCCTGGAGTAATCCTTGGGACAGGAACGATGAGCAGTTCTTC; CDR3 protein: CAWSNPWDRNDEQFF
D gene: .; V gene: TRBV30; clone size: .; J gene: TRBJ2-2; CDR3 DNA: TGTGCCTTCCGACAAACTAGCCTCGGGGAGCTGTTTTTT; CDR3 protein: CAFRQTSLGELFF
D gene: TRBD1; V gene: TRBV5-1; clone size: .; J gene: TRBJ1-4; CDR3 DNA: TGCGCCAGCAGCTTCTCCGGGACAGGGGAAAAACTGTTTTTT; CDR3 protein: CASSFSGTGEKLFF
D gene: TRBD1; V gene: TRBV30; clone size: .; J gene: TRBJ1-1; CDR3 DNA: TGTGCCTGGAGTACCCGGGACAGCATGAACACTGAAGCTTTCTTT; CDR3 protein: CAWSTRDSMNTEAFF
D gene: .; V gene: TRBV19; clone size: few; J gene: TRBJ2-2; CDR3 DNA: TGTGCCAGTAGTATTACCCTAGCAAGCGGCGGGGAGCTGTTTTTT; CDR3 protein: CASSITLASGGELFF
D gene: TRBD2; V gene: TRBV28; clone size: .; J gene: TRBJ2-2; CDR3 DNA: TGTGCCAGCAGCCCCGGGACTAGCGGGAGCGGGGAGCTGTTTTTT; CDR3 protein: CASSPGTSGSGELFF
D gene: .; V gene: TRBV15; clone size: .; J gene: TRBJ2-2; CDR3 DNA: TGTGCCACCAGCAGAGGGTGGACCGGGGAGCTGTTTTTT; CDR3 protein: CATSRGWTGELFF
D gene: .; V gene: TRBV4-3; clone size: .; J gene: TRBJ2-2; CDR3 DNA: TGCGCCAGCAGCCAAGATAGGCGGGAGCTGTTTTTT; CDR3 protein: CASSQDRRELFF
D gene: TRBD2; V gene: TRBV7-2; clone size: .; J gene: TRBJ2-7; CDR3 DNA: TGTGCCAGCAGCTCTAGCGGGGGGGGCTTTTACGAGCAGTACTTC; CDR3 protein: CASSSSGGGFYEQYF
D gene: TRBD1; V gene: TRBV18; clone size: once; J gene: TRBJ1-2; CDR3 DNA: TGTGCCAGCTCATCACAGGGGGGATATAGGTACACCTTC; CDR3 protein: CASSSQGGYRYTF
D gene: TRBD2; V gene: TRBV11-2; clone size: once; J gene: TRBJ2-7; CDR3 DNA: TGTGCCAGCAGCTTTATGGCTAGCGGCACCTCCTACGAGCAGTACTTC; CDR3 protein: CASSFMASGTSYEQYF
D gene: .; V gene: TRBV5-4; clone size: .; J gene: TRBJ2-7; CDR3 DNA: TGTGCCAGCAGCTTGGAGACACGGAACTACGAGCAGTACTTC; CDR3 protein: CASSLETRNYEQYF
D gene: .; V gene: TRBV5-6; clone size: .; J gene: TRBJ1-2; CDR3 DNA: TGTGCCAGCAGCTTACCTCCGCACTATGGCTACACCTTC; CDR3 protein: CASSLPPHYGYTF
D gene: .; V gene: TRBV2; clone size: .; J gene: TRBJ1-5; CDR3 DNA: TGTGCCAGCAGTGGGGAGGGTACGACCCCCCCCCATTTT; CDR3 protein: CASSGEGTTPPHF
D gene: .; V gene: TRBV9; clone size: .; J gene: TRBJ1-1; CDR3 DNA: TGTGCCAGCAGCGTAGTTGGTCAGGGATTGAACACTGAAGCTTTCTTT; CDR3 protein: CASSVVGQGLNTEAFF
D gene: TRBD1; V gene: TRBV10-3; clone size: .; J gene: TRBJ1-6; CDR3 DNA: TGTGCCATCAGTGCTTGGGACAGGCTTTCATCACCCCTCCACTTT; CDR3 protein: CAISAWDRLSSPLHF
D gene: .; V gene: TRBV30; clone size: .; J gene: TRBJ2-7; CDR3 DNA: TGTGCCTGGAGAGCCGAAGGACCCTACGAGCAGTACTTC; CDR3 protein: CAWRAEGPYEQYF
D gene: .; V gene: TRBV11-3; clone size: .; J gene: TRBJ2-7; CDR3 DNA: TGTGCCAGCAGCTTAGGGGGCCCCTACGAGCAGTACTTC; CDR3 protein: CASSLGGPYEQYF
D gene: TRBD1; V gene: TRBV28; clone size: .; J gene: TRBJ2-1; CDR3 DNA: TGTGCCAGCAGTTTAAGGGGGCGGTTGGGTGAGCAGTTCTTC; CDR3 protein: CASSLRGRLGEQFF
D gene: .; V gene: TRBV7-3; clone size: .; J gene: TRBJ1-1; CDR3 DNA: TGTGCCAGCAGCTTACTTCGGGGCCAAGAAGCTTTCTTT; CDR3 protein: CASSLLRGQEAFF
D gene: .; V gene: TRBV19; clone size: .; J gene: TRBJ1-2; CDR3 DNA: TGTGCCAGTAGTATTGACAGCCCTAACTATGGCTACACCTTC; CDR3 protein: CASSIDSPNYGYTF
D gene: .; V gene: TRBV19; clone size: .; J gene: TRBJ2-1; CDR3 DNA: TGTGCCAGTAGTAGACGACAGGGAGGCTACAATGAGCAGTTCTTC; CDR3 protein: CASSRRQGGYNEQFF
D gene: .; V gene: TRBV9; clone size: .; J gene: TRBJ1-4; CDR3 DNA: TGTGCCAGCAGCGTAGGTCTGGGCATGGCTGAAAAACTGTTTTTT; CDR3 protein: CASSVGLGMAEKLFF
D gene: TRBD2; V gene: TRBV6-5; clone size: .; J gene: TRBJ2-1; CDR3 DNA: TGTGCCAGCAGTTGGACTAGCGGGAACCCCTACAATGAGCAGTTCTTC; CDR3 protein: CASSWTSGNPYNEQFF
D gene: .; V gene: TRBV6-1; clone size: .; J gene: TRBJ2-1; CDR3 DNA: TGTGCCAGCAGCTTGACCGGACAAACCTACAATGAGCAGTTCTTC; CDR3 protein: CASSLTGQTYNEQFF
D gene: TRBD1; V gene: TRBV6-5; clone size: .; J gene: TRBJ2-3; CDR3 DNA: TGTGCCAGCAGTTACGGGACAGGGAGCACAGATACGCAGTATTTT; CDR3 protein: CASSYGTGSTDTQYF
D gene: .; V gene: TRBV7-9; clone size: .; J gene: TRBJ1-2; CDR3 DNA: TGTGCCAGCAGCTTAGGGAGTGATGTATGGGGCTACACCTTC; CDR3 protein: CASSLGSDVWGYTF
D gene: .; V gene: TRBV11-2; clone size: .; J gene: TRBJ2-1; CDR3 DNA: TGTGCCAGCAGCGACCAACCCCATAGCGGCCCCTACAATGAGCAGTTCTTC; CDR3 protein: CASSDQPHSGPYNEQFF
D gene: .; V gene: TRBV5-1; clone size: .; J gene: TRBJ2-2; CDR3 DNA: TGCGCCAGCAGCTTGACTAGTTGGGGCACCGGGGAGCTGTTTTTT; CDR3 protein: CASSLTSWGTGELFF
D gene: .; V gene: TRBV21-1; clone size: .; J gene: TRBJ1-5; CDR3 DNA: TGTGCCAGCAGCGCCGGGACAGGGGATCAGCCCCAGCATTTT; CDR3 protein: CASSAGTGDQPQHF
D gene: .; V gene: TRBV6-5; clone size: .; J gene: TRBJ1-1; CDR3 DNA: TGTGCCAGCCTCCGAGGGGCCGGGTCTGAAGCTTTCTTT; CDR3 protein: CASLRGAGSEAFF
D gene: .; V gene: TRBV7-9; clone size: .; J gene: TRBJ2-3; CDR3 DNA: TGTGCCAGCAGCTTGGGCGGTACCCGCACAGATACGCAGTATTTT; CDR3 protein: CASSLGGTRTDTQYF
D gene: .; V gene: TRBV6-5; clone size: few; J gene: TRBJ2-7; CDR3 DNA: TGTGCCAGCAGGGACGTCGCCTACGAGCAGTACTTC; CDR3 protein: CASRDVAYEQYF
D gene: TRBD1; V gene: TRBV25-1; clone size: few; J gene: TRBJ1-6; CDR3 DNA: TGTGCCAGCAGTGGACAGGGAAATTCACCCCTCCACTTT; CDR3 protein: CASSGQGNSPLHF
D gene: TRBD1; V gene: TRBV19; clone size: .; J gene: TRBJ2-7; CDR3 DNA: TGTGCCAGTAGTGCGGGGACAGGGACGTACGAGCAGTACTTC; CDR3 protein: CASSAGTGTYEQYF
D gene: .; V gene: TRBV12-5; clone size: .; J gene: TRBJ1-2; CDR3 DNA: TGTGCTAGTGAGGGGGTAGAGCGTGGCTACACCTTC; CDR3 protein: CASEGVERGYTF